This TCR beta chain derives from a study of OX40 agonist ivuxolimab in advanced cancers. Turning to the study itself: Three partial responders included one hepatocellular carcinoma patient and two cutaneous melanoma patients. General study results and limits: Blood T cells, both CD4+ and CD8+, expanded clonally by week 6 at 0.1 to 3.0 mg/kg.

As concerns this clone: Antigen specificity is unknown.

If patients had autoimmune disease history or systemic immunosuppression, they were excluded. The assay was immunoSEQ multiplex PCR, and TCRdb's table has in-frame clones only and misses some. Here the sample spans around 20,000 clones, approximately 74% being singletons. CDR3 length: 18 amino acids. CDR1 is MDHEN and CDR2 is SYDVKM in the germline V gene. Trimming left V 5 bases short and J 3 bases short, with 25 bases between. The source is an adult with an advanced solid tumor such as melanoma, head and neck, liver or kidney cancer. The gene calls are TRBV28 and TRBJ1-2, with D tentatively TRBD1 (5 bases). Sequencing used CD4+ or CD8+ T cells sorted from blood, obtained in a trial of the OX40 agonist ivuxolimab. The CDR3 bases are TGTGCCAGCAGTCCGGGGGGTGTGTATGAGAGGGCTTACTATGGCTACACCTTC. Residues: CASSPGGVYERAYYGYTF.